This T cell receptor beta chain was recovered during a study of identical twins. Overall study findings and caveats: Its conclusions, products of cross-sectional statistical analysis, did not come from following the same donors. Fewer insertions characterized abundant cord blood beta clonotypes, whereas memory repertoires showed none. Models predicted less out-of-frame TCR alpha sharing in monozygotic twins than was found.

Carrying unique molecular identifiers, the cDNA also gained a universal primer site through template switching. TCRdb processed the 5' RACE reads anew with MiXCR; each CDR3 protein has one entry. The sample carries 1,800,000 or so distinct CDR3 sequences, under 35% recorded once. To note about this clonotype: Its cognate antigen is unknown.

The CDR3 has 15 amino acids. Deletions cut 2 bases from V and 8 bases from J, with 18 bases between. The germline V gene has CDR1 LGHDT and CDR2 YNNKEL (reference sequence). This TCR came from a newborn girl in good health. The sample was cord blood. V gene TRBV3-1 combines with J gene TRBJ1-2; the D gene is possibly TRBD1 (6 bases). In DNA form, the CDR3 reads TGTGCCAGCAGCCAAATGGGGGGGGCCAATGGAGGCTACACCTTC. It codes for CASSQMGGANGGYTF.